The source of this T cell receptor beta chain is a study of blood T cell repertoires in COVID-19. On the study more broadly: Acute and convalescent COVID-19 specimens originated in the United States, Italy and Spain. Sources were T cells, B-cell-depleted T cells, or PBMCs; the material itself was cDNA or gDNA.

As processed by the authors: Amplification of reference gene primers provided the estimated nucleated cell counts. Repertoires were generated with immunoSEQ multiplex PCR, while TCRdb's copy carries only in-frame clones and drops some. V and J calls and clone size come straight from that table; D and trimming were deduced from the DNA. This sample has 150,000 to 200,000 clones, with around 83% found just once. This CDR3 comprises 15 residues. Sequencing was performed on peripheral blood. V gene TRBV12-2 combines with J gene TRBJ1-2; the tabulated D call, TRBD1, remains unverified against the DNA. TRBV12-2 is labeled a pseudogene. The TCR was taken from a man younger than 30 with acute or convalescent COVID-19. In nucleotides, the CDR3 is TGTGCAAGTCGCAACCCCGGGACAGGGGGCGAGGGCTACACCTTC. Protein product: CASRNPGTGGEGYTF.